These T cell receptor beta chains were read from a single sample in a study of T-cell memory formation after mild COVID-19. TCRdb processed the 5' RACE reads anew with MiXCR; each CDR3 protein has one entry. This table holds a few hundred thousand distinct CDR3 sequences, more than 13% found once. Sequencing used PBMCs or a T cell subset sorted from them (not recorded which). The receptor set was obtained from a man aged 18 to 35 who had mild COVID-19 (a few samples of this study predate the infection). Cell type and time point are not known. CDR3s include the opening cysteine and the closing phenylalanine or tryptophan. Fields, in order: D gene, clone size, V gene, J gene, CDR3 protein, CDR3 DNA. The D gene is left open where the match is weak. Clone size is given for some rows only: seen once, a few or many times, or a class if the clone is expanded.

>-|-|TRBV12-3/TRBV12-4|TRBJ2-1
CASSFGNPYNEQFF
TGTGCCAGCAGTTTCGGTAATCCCTACAATGAGCAGTTCTTC
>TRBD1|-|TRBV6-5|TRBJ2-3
CASSYSTGTGEGDTQYF
TGTGCCAGCAGTTACTCGACCGGGACAGGGGAAGGAGATACGCAGTATTTT
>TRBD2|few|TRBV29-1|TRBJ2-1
CSVEAGRGDVNEQFF
TGCAGCGTTGAAGCCGGGCGGGGGGACGTCAATGAGCAGTTCTTC
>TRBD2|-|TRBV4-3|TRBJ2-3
CASSQERDRPDTQYF
TGCGCCAGCAGCCAGGAGCGGGATCGGCCAGATACGCAGTATTTT
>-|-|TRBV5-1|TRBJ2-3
CASSSPRIREGTDTQYF
TGCGCCAGCAGCTCCCCAAGGATCAGGGAAGGCACAGATACGCAGTATTTT
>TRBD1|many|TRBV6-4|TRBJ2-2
CASSETGETGELFF
TGTGCCAGCAGTGAGACAGGGGAGACCGGGGAGCTGTTTTTT
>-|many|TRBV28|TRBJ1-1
CASTLYGTTEAFF
TGTGCCAGCACCCTATATGGGACCACTGAAGCTTTCTTT
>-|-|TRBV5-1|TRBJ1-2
CATALGDFNYGYTF
TGCGCCACCGCCCTGGGGGATTTTAACTATGGCTACACCTTC
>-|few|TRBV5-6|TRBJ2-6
CASSFAAGYLRGANVLTF
TGTGCCAGCAGCTTTGCGGCAGGGTACCTGCGGGGGGCCAACGTCCTGACTTTC
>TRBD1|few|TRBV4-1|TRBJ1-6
CASSQGQGFNSPLHF
TGCGCCAGCAGCCAAGGACAGGGCTTTAATTCACCCCTCCACTTT
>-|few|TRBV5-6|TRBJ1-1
CASRAGLGIPEAFF
TGTGCCAGCAGGGCGGGGTTAGGGATCCCTGAAGCTTTCTTT
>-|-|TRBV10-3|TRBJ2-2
CATRGGESTGELFF
TGTGCCACCCGGGGTGGGGAGAGCACCGGGGAGCTGTTTTTT
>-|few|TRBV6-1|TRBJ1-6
CASSEDPYLNNSPLHF
TGTGCCAGCAGTGAAGACCCTTACCTCAATAATTCACCCCTCCACTTT
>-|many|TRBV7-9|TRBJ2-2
CASSLDRTGELFF
TGTGCCAGCAGCTTAGATCGCACCGGGGAGCTGTTTTTT
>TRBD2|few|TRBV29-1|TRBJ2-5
CSVEGTSGGETQYF
TGCAGCGTTGAGGGGACTAGCGGGGGGGAGACCCAGTACTTC
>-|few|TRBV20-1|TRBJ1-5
CSAQILPYSNQPQHF
TGCAGTGCACAGATCCTTCCATATAGCAATCAGCCCCAGCATTTT